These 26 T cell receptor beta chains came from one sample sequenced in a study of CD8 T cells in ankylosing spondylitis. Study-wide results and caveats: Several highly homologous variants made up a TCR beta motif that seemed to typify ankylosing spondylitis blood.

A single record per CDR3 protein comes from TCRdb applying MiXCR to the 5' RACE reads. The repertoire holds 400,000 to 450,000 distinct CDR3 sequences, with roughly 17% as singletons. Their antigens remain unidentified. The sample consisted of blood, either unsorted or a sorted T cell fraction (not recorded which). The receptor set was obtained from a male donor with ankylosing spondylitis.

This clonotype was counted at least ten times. DNA for the CDR3: TGTGCCACCTCCTCCCTAGCGGGAGGTGGGTCTGGGGCCAACGTCCTGACTTTC. Translated: CATSSLAGGGSGANVLTF. The chain employs TRBV2 and TRBJ2-6; 11 bases agree with TRBD2. Germline V gene sequence: CDR1 SNHLY, CDR2 FYNNEI. CDR3 length: 18 residues. V lost 10 bases and J lost 1; bases outside the gene matches: 12.

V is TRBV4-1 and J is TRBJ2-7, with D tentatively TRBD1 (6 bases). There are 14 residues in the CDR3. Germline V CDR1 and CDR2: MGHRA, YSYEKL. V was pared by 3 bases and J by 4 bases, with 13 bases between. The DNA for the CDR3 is TGCGCCAGCAGCCATATGGACAGAGAGTACGAGCAGTACTTC. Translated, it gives CASSHMDREYEQYF.

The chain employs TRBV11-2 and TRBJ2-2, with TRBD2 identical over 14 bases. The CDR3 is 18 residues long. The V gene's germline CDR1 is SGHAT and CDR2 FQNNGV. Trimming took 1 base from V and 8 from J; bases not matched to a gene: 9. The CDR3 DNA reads TGTGCCAGCAGCTTAGGGACTAGCGGGAGGAGTGGTAGAGGGGAGCTGTTTTTT. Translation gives CASSLGTSGRSGRGELFF. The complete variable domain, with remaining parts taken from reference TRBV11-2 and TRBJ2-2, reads EAGVAQSPRYKIIEKRQSVAFWCNPISGHATLYWYQQILGQGPKLLIQFQNNGVVDDSQLPKDRFSAERLKGVDSTLKIQPAKLEDSAVYLCASSLGTSGRSGRGELFFGEGSRLTVL.

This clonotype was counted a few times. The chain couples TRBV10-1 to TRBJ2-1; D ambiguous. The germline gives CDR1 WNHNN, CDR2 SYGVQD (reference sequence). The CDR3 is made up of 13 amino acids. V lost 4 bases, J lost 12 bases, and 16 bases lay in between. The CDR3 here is CASSVGLLSAQFF. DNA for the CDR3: TGCGCCAGCAGTGTGGGCCTTCTATCGGCGCAGTTCTTC.

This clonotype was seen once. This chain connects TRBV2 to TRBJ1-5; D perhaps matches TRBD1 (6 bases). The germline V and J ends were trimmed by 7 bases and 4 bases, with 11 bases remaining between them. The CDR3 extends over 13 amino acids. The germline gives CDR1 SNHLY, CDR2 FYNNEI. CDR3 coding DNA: TGTGCCAGCACCGGAACAGGGAATCAGCCCCAGCATTTT. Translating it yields CASTGTGNQPQHF.

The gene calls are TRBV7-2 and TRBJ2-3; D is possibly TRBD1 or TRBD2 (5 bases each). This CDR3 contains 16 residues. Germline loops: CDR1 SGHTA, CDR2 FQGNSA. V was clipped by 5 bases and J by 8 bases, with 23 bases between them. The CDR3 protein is CASSERPGPQRGTQYF. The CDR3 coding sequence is TGTGCCAGCAGCGAACGGCCGGGACCTCAAAGAGGTACGCAGTATTTT. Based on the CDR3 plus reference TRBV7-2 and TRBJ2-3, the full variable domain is GAGVSQSPSNKVTEKGKDVELRCDPISGHTALYWYRQSLGQGLEFLIYFQGNSAPDKSGLPSDRFSAERTGGSVSTLTIQRTQQEDSAVYLCASSERPGPQRGTQYFGPGTRLTVL.

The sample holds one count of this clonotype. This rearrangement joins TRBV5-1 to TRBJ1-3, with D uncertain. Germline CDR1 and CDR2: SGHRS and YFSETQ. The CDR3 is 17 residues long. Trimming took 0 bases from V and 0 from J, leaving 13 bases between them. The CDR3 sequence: CASSLGTPGNSGNTIYF. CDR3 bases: TGCGCCAGCAGCTTGGGAACCCCCGGGAACTCTGGAAACACCATATATTTT.

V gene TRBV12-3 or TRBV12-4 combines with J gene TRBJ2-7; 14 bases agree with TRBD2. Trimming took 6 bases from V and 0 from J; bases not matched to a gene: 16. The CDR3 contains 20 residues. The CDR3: CASSSRTGTSGSPSSYEQYF. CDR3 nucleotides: TGTGCCAGCAGCTCCAGGACCGGGACTAGCGGGAGTCCAAGCTCCTACGAGCAGTACTTC.

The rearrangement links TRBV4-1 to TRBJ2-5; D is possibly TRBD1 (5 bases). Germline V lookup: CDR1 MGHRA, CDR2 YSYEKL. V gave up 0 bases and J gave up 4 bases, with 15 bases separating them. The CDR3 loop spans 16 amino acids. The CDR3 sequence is CASSQEPQRTRETQYF. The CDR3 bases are TGCGCCAGCAGCCAAGAGCCGCAGAGGACAAGAGAGACCCAGTACTTC.

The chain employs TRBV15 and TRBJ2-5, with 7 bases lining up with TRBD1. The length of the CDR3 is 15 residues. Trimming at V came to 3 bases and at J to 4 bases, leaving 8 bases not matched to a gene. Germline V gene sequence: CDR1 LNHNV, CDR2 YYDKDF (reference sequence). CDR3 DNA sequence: TGTGCCACCAGCAGGTCCACAGGGGAAGGAGAGACCCAGTACTTC. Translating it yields CATSRSTGEGETQYF.

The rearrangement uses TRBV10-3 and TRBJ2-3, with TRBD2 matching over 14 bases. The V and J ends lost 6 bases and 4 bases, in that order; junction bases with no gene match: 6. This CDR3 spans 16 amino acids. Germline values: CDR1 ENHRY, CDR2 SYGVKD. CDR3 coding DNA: TGTGCCATCAGGCCGGGACTAGCGGGAGTCGCAGATACGCAGTATTTT. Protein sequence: CAIRPGLAGVADTQYF.

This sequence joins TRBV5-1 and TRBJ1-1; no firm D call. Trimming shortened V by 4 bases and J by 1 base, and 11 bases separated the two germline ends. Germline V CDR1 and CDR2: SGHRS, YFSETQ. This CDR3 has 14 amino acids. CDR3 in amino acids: CASSQPPGNTEAFF. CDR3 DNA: TGCGCCAGCAGCCAACCCCCGGGGAACACTGAAGCTTTCTTT.

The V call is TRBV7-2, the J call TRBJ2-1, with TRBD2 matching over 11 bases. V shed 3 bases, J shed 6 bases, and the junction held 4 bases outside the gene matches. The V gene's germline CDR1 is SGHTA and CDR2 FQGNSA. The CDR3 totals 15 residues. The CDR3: CASSFSGGEFNEQFF. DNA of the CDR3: TGTGCCAGCAGCTTTAGCGGGGGGGAGTTCAATGAGCAGTTCTTC.

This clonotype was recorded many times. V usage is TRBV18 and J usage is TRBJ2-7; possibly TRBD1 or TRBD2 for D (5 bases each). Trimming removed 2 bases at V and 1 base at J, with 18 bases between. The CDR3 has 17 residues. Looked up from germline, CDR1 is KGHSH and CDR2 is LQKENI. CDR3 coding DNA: TGTGCCAGCTCACCAGCAGGGAGCCAAGTGGGGTCCTACGAGCAGTACTTC. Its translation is CASSPAGSQVGSYEQYF.

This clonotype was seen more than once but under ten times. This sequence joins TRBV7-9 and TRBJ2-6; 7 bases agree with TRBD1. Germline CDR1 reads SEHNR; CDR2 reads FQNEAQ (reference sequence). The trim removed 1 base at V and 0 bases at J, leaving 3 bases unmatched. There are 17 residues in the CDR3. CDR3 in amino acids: CASSLGQGGSGANVLTF. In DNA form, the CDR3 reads TGTGCCAGCAGCTTAGGACAGGGTGGCTCTGGGGCCAACGTCCTGACTTTC.

The CDR3 loop is CASSRAGGKGPNSYNEQFF. The CDR3 region has the DNA TGTGCCAGCAGCCGCGCGGGTGGGAAAGGCCCCAACTCCTACAATGAGCAGTTCTTC. The V and J genes are TRBV12-3 or TRBV12-4 and TRBJ2-1, with D perhaps matching TRBD2 (5 bases). The CDR3 covers 19 residues. The ends were cut back, 6 bases at V and 0 bases at J, with 24 bases in the middle.

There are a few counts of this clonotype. CDR3 sequence reads: CASSVVGMHADTQYF. The CDR3 DNA follows: TGTGCCAGCAGCGTAGTTGGGATGCATGCAGATACGCAGTATTTT. The rearrangement joins TRBV9 to TRBJ2-3; D gene unclear. There are 15 residues in the CDR3. The V gene's germline CDR1 is SGDLS and CDR2 YYNGEE. V was trimmed by 0 bases and J by 4 bases, leaving 12 bases between them.

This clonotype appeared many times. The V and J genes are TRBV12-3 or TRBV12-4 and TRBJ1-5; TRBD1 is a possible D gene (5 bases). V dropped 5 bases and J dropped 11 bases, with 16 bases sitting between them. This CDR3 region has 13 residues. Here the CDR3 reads CASSLRRGTTQHF. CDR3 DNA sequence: TGTGCCAGCAGTCTCCGTCGGGGCACGACCCAGCATTTT.

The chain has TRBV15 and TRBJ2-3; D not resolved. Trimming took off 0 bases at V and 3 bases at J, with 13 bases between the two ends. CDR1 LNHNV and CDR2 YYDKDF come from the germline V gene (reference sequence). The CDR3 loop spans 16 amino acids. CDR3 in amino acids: CATSRDRFVETDTQYF. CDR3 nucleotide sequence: TGTGCCACCAGCAGAGATCGGTTCGTAGAAACAGATACGCAGTATTTT.

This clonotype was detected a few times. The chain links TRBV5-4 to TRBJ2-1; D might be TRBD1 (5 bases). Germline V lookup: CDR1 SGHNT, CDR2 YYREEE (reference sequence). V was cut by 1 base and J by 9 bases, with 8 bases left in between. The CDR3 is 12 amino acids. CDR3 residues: CASSLYRSEQFF. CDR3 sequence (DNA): TGTGCCAGCAGCTTGTACAGGAGTGAGCAGTTCTTC.

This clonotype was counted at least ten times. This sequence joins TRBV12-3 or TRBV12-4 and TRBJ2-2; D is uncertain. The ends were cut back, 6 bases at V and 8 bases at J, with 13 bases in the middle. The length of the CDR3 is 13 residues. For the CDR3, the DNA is TGTGCCAGCAGCCGACTGGTTTTTGGGGAGCTGTTTTTT. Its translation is CASSRLVFGELFF.

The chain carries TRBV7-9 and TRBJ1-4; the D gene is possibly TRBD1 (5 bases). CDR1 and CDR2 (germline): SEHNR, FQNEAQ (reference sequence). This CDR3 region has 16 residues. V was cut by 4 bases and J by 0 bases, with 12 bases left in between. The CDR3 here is CASSWDGSATNEKLFF. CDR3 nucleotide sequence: TGTGCCAGCAGCTGGGACGGCTCTGCAACTAATGAAAAACTGTTTTTT.

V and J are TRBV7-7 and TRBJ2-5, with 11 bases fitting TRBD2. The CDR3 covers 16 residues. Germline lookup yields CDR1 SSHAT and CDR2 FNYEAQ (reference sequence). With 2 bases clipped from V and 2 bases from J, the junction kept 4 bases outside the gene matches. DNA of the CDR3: TGTGCCAGCAGCTTACGGCTAGCGGGAGGTCAAGAGACCCAGTACTTC. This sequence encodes CASSLRLAGGQETQYF.

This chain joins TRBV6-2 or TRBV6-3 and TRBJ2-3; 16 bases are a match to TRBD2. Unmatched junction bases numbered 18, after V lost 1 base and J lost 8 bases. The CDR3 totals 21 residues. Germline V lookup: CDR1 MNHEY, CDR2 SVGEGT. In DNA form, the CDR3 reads TGTGCCAGCAGTTACTTAGGGACTAGCGGGGGGGCGTTGGGCACCTTAGCTACGCAGTATTTT. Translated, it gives CASSYLGTSGGALGTLATQYF.

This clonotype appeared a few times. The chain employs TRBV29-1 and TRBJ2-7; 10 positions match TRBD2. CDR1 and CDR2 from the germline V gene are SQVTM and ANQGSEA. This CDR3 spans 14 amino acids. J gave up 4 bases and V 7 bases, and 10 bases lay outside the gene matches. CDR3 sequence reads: CSALLSGRKYEQYF. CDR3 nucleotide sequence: TGCAGCGCCCTCCTTAGCGGGAGGAAGTACGAGCAGTACTTC.

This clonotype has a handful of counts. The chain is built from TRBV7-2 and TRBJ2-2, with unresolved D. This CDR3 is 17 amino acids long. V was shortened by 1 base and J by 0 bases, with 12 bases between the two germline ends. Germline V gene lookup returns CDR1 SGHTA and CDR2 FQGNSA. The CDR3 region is CASSLVNMVPNTGELFF. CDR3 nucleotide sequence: TGTGCCAGCAGCTTAGTGAACATGGTTCCGAACACCGGGGAGCTGTTTTTT. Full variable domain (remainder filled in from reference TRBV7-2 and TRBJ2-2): GAGVSQSPSNKVTEKGKDVELRCDPISGHTALYWYRQSLGQGLEFLIYFQGNSAPDKSGLPSDRFSAERTGGSVSTLTIQRTQQEDSAVYLCASSLVNMVPNTGELFFGEGSRLTVL.